The clone carrying this TCR beta chain has ten or more counts. Its matching antigen is unknown. The data belong to a study of T cell repertoires in cytomegalovirus infection. About the study: CMV infection and matching HLA type were both indicated by public TCR beta signatures.

This CDR3 has 14 amino acids. Germline lookup yields CDR1 SGHAT and CDR2 FQNNGV. Trimming took 1 base from V and 4 from J, leaving 8 bases between them. Overall study findings and caveats: Carriers of CMV plus the relevant HLA were identified by cumulative public TCR beta family frequency. What dominated the ex vivo response were HLA-C-restricted CMV-specific TCR beta clonotypes.

From the reads, TCRdb called clonotypes with MiXCR, one entry per CDR3 protein. The data hold a few hundred thousand distinct CDR3 sequences, with 26% observed a single time. The source of this sequence is a human donor in good health (CMV status not recorded). Some clones in this sample may be carry-over from other donors' samples. The chain combines TRBV11-2 with TRBJ2-1, with D uncertain. Specimen: PBMCs. For the CDR3, the DNA is TGTGCCAGCAGCTTAGCACTCGCATACAATGAGCAGTTCTTC. Its protein is CASSLALAYNEQFF.